This TCR beta chain was recovered during a study of blood T cell repertoires in COVID-19. At the level of the study: Nucleic acid was either cDNA or gDNA, and it came from T cells, B-cell-depleted T cells, or PBMCs.

V dropped 0 bases and J dropped 6 bases, with 12 bases sitting between them. CDR1 is WSHSY and CDR2 is SAAADI in the germline V gene. The CDR3 totals 14 residues. This clone was counted a few times. Original analysis: Estimation of nucleated cell counts was performed using reference gene primer amplification. Measured with immunoSEQ multiplex PCR; TCRdb has only the in-frame clones, and not every one. V, J and clone size are taken as reported in that table, and D and trimming were inferred from the DNA itself. This sample yields 300,000 to 350,000 clones, of which 88% are seen a single time; less than 6.5% belongs to the top ten. The study counted Cohort 3 donors as recovered given two negative PCRs, clearance, or symptom resolution.

V and J are TRBV10-2 and TRBJ2-7; a weak D match, TRBD1 (5 bases). Material for sequencing was PBMCs or T cells enriched from blood (not recorded which). The TCR was taken from a young man who had recovered from COVID-19. CDR3 amino acids: CASSESGRAREQYF. The CDR3 DNA is TGCGCCAGCAGTGAGTCAGGCAGGGCCCGCGAGCAGTACTTC.